Each of the 27 T cell receptor beta chains below was sequenced from the same sample in a study of regulatory T cells in long-lasting Graves disease. Both iRepertoire HTBI primers and Arm-PCR of CDR3 regions were used to build the TCR beta libraries. TCRdb passed the multiplex PCR reads through MiXCR, listing each CDR3 protein once. The table records about 240,000 distinct CDR3 sequences, 20% to 25% of them present only once. The time point here: newly diagnosed GD, antithyroid drugs for less than 3 months. Preparation of the TCR library used RNA extracted from PBMCs. The source was peripheral blood mononuclear cells (PBMCs), collected at new diagnosis, from a patient treated with antithyroid drugs. The receptors stem from a female donor with Graves disease.

This clonotype was recorded at least ten times. DNA for the CDR3: TGTGCCAGCAGTTTAGGACAGCCGAATGAGCAGTTCTTC. Protein sequence: CASSLGQPNEQFF. The genes are TRBV28 and TRBJ2-1, with TRBD1 as a possible D gene (6 bases). Trimming removed 2 bases from V and 7 bases from J, with 9 bases in between. The CDR3 has 13 residues. Germline CDR1 reads MDHEN; CDR2 reads SYDVKM.

For this clonotype: A single base separates this from a much larger clone, so it may be a read error. J is TRBJ1-1 and V is TRBV6-2 or TRBV6-3, with no clear D. The V gene lost 4 bases and the J gene lost 3 bases, with 18 bases spanning the gap. There are 16 residues in the CDR3. Germline V gene sequence: CDR1 MNHEY, CDR2 SVGEGT. CDR3 sequence: CASSSAGPGMDTEAFF. CDR3 DNA sequence: TGTGCCAGCAGTTCAGCCGGTCCCGGAATGGACACTGAAGCTTTCTTT.

In this sample, this clonotype turned up a few times. This chain links TRBV30 with TRBJ2-3; TRBD1 agrees at 11 bases. V trimming: 0 bases; J trimming: 4 bases; junction bases outside the gene matches: 15. The CDR3 covers 19 residues. Per germline, CDR1 GTSNPN and CDR2 SVGIG (reference sequence). CDR3 DNA sequence: TGTGCCTGGAGTGTAAGTCGGCAACCGGGACAGGGGGGCTCAGATACGCAGTATTTT. Translated: CAWSVSRQPGQGGSDTQYF. Together with reference TRBV30 and TRBJ2-3, the CDR3 gives the full variable domain: SQTIHQWPATLVQPVGSPLSLECTVEGTSNPNLYWYRQAAGRGLQLLFYSVGIGQISSEVPQNLSASRPQDRQFILSSKKLLLSDSGFYLCAWSVSRQPGQGGSDTQYFGPGTRLTVL.

At least ten counts were recorded for this clonotype. The chain has TRBV20-1 and TRBJ2-5; weak D call: TRBD1 (5 bases). The CDR3 loop spans 12 amino acids. V gave up 4 bases and J gave up 3 bases, with 9 bases separating them. Germline V gene data show CDR1 as DFQATT and CDR2 as SNEGSKA (reference sequence). CDR3 sequence (DNA): TGCAGTGCTACCCCAGGGAAAGAGACCCAGTACTTC. Protein product: CSATPGKETQYF.

This clonotype has ten or more counts. The chain combines TRBV7-8 with TRBJ2-4; D remains ambiguous. The ends were cut back, 5 bases at V and 0 bases at J, with 5 bases in the middle. The CDR3 contains 13 residues. Germline CDR1 and CDR2: SGHVS and FQNEAQ. The CDR3 DNA follows: TGTGCCAGCAGCCCCGGAGCCAAAAACATTCAGTACTTC. Translated, it gives CASSPGAKNIQYF.

The chain is built from TRBV12-3 or TRBV12-4 and TRBJ1-1; D might be TRBD1 (5 bases). The CDR3 contains 17 residues. Trimming stripped 6 bases from V and 0 bases from J, with 20 bases between. The CDR3 DNA sequence: TGTGCCAGCAGCCCCCCTCGGGACGGCGTAATGAACACTGAAGCTTTCTTT. Translated, it gives CASSPPRDGVMNTEAFF.

About this clonotype: A read error is possible here, since a much larger clone lies one base away. This chain connects TRBV19 to TRBJ2-3; D might be TRBD1 or TRBD2, each matching 5 bases. This CDR3 comprises 17 residues. Trimming stripped 3 bases from V and 0 bases from J, with 16 bases between. Germline V gene data show CDR1 as LNHDA and CDR2 as SQIVND (reference sequence). For the CDR3, the DNA is TGTGCCAGTAGTATGGGGTCAGGGAGCGCGAGCACAGATACGCAGTATTTT. It translates to CASSMGSGSASTDTQYF.

This clonotype was counted at least ten times. The chain carries TRBV11-2 and TRBJ1-6, with D maybe TRBD1 (5 bases). V gave up 6 bases and J gave up 7 bases, with 19 bases separating them. This CDR3 comprises 16 residues. Germline values: CDR1 SGHAT, CDR2 FQNNGV. The CDR3 loop is CASRSLGGGRNSPLHF. CDR3 DNA: TGTGCCAGCAGAAGCCTGGGGGGAGGGAGGAATTCACCCCTCCACTTT.

V is TRBV27 and J is TRBJ2-5; D ambiguous. Germline CDR1 is MNHEY and CDR2 is SMNVEV (reference sequence). The CDR3 has 12 amino acids. V was trimmed by 7 bases and J by 5 bases, leaving 11 bases between them. The CDR3 bases are TGTGCCAGCATTCTCCCGTCCGAGACCCAGTACTTC. Amino acid sequence: CASILPSETQYF.

This clonotype has at least ten counts. The chain couples TRBV2 to TRBJ2-7, with 7 bases lining up with TRBD2. The CDR3 consists of 12 residues. Trimming took 4 bases from V and 10 from J; bases not matched to a gene: 7. Germline V gene lookup returns CDR1 SNHLY and CDR2 FYNNEI. The CDR3, as DNA: TGTGCCAGCAGTGTGCAGCGGGAAAGTCAGTACTTC. Translating gives CASSVQRESQYF.

This clonotype came up many times. This chain uses TRBV20-1 with TRBJ1-5, with 8 bases aligning to TRBD1. The germline V gene has CDR1 DFQATT and CDR2 SNEGSKA (reference sequence). This CDR3 comprises 15 residues. Losses at the gene ends were 2 bases for V and 4 bases for J; bases not matched to a gene: 7. CDR3 bases: TGCAGTGCTAGATCGGGACAGGAACTTAATCAGCCCCAGCATTTT. Translation: CSARSGQELNQPQHF.

Many counts were recorded for this clonotype. The chain is built from TRBV10-3 and TRBJ2-1; 8 bases align to TRBD1. Germline V gene data show CDR1 as ENHRY and CDR2 as SYGVKD. V shed 3 bases and J 12 bases; nucleotides not matched to a gene: 13. The CDR3 has 15 residues. CDR3 residues: CAISDFRGATGGQFF. The CDR3 DNA follows: TGTGCCATCAGTGATTTTCGTGGGGCCACAGGGGGGCAGTTCTTC.

Many counts were recorded for this clonotype. The J gene is TRBJ2-5, the V gene TRBV5-1; 7 positions match TRBD2. CDR3 length: 17 residues. CDR1 is SGHRS, CDR2 YFSETQ, per germline. The junction had 15 bases not matched to a gene; V was cut back by 4 bases and J by 3 bases. For the CDR3, the DNA is TGCGCCAGCAGCCCCCTCTTTGGGGAGGGCGGGGAAGAGACCCAGTACTTC. The encoded protein is CASSPLFGEGGEETQYF.

This clonotype was seen many times. This sequence joins TRBV28 and TRBJ2-1, with 10 bases lining up with TRBD1. CDR1 and CDR2 from the germline V gene are MDHEN and SYDVKM. The CDR3 has 14 amino acids. Trimming took 6 bases from V and 6 from J; bases not matched to a gene: 5. The CDR3 protein is CASRPGTGANEQFF. CDR3 nucleotide sequence: TGTGCCAGCAGACCCGGGACAGGGGCCAATGAGCAGTTCTTC.

V is TRBV27 and J is TRBJ2-1; tentatively, D is TRBD1 (5 bases). In germline, CDR1 is MNHEY, CDR2 SMNVEV (reference sequence). This CDR3 region has 13 residues. Deletions cut 6 bases from V and 5 bases from J, with 11 bases between. The CDR3 nucleotides read TGTGCCAGCAGGACAGTCAGAGACAATGAGCAGTTCTTC. Encoded protein: CASRTVRDNEQFF.

Many counts were recorded for this clonotype. The gene calls are TRBV3-1 and TRBJ2-5; D is ambiguous. The CDR3 loop spans 15 amino acids. Trimming took 3 bases from V and 5 from J, leaving 16 bases between them. Germline lookup yields CDR1 LGHDT and CDR2 YNNKEL (reference sequence). The CDR3 reads CASSQGPVAAETQYF. In DNA form, the CDR3 reads TGTGCCAGCAGCCAGGGCCCTGTGGCGGCGGAGACCCAGTACTTC.

This clonotype was seen at least ten times. The chain uses TRBV11-3 and TRBJ2-1; TRBD2 matches 7 bases. V shed 8 bases and J 5 bases; nucleotides not matched to a gene: 9. Per germline, CDR1 SGHNT and CDR2 YENEEA. The CDR3 sequence is 14 residues long. DNA of the CDR3: TGTGCCAGCGCTGGCGGCGGGGGAAACAATGAGCAGTTCTTC. Residues: CASAGGGGNNEQFF.

The V and J genes are TRBV18 and TRBJ2-3; D ambiguous. V was shortened by 0 bases and J by 2 bases, with 3 bases between the two germline ends. This CDR3 is 13 amino acids long. Germline V gene lookup returns CDR1 KGHSH and CDR2 LQKENI. CDR3 protein: CASSPPVTDTQYF. Here the CDR3 DNA reads TGTGCCAGCTCACCACCAGTCACAGATACGCAGTATTTT.

This clonotype showed up many times. The chain is built from TRBV5-1 and TRBJ2-5, with no clear D. The CDR3 length is 13 residues. Trimming left V 3 bases short and J 1 base short, with 7 bases between. Germline lookup yields CDR1 SGHRS and CDR2 YFSETQ. CDR3 coding DNA: TGCGCCAGCAGCTCCCTTGCCCAAGAGACCCAGTACTTC. Translating it yields CASSSLAQETQYF.

About this clonotype: A read error may account for a junction end that differs from germline. The V gene is TRBV12-3 or TRBV12-4, the J gene TRBJ1-1, with D possibly being TRBD1 (5 bases). CDR3 size: 14 residues. The CDR3 sequence is CASSLEGIYTEAFF. The CDR3 region has the DNA TGTGCCAGCAGTCTCGAGGGGATCTACACTGAGGCTTTCTTT.

In the case of this clonotype: Given a far larger clone just one base away, this is likely a sequencing read error. This chain links TRBV3-1 with TRBJ2-1; the D is unclear. Per the germline V gene, CDR1 is LGHDT and CDR2 is YNNKEL (reference sequence). V was trimmed by 5 bases and J by 10 bases, leaving 9 bases between them. The CDR3 covers 11 residues. CDR3 in amino acids: CASSSGYEQFF. CDR3 DNA: TGTGCCAGCAGCTCGGGTTACGAGCAGTTCTTC.

In this sample, this clonotype turned up many times. V is TRBV12-5 and J is TRBJ2-2; D may be TRBD1 (6 bases). CDR3 length: 15 amino acids. Germline values: CDR1 LGHNT, CDR2 FRNRAP. V lost 3 bases to trimming and J lost 0 bases, with 8 bases between them. In DNA form, the CDR3 reads TGTGCTAGTGGTTTAAGGACAGCGAACACCGGGGAGCTGTTTTTT. Translating gives CASGLRTANTGELFF.

This clonotype was counted many times. J is TRBJ1-2 and V is TRBV5-1; TRBD1 might be the D (6 bases). CDR3 length: 11 residues. Trimming removed 7 bases from V and 2 bases from J, with 6 bases in between. Germline assignment: CDR1 SGHRS and CDR2 YFSETQ. The CDR3 DNA sequence: TGCGCCAGCGGGACAAACTATGGCTACACCTTC. The encoded protein is CASGTNYGYTF.

This clonotype was counted once. One junction end disagrees with the germline gene, perhaps due to a read error. The chain uses TRBV5-5 and TRBJ2-5; either TRBD1 or TRBD2 may fit D (7 bases each). Germline values: CDR1 SGHKS, CDR2 YYEKEE (reference sequence). The CDR3 contains 15 residues. The CDR3 reads CASSLGGTAEETQYF. In DNA, the CDR3 is TGCGCCAGCAGCTTGGGGGGGACAGCCGAAGAGACCCAGTACTTC.

Of note for this clonotype: This is likely an artifact of a read error, given a far larger clone one base away. The chain links TRBV7-7 to TRBJ1-1; D ambiguous. Germline CDR1 reads SSHAT; CDR2 reads FNYEAQ (reference sequence). The CDR3 loop spans 13 amino acids. V lost 3 bases and J 4 bases, leaving 9 bases between the germline ends. CDR3 bases: TGTGCCAGCAGCTTTCCCGCACGCACTGAAGCTTTCTTT. Its protein is CASSFPARTEAFF.

Remarks on this clonotype: A read error may be the cause here, since a much bigger clone is one base away. No conserved phenylalanine or tryptophan is present at the end of the CDR3, so a read error is the likely explanation. The chain recombines TRBV6-6 with TRBJ1-1; D is undetermined. The germline V and J ends were trimmed by 0 bases and 4 bases, with 9 bases remaining between them. This CDR3 has 14 residues. Germline assignment: CDR1 MNHNY and CDR2 SVGAGI (reference sequence). CDR3 in amino acids: CASSYSRVATEAFS. CDR3 nucleotides: TGTGCCAGCAGTTACTCGAGGGTGGCCACTGAAGCTTTCTCT.

This clonotype has a count of ten or more. V usage is TRBV7-9 and J usage is TRBJ2-5; D may be TRBD2 (5 bases). There are 15 residues in the CDR3. From germline, CDR1 is SEHNR and CDR2 FQNEAQ (reference sequence). Trimming pared 1 base from V and 5 bases from J, leaving 14 bases between. The CDR3 region has the DNA TGTGCCAGCAGCTTAGGGCCGGATAGAGGGGAGACCCAGTACTTC. Its protein product is CASSLGPDRGETQYF.